The source of this T cell receptor (beta chain) is a study of vaccination and CD4 T cells after COVID-19. The overall study: Collection of post-vaccine samples followed dose two by a median around 70 days, spanning a range of 14 to 241.

Treatment described: approximately 9-day PBMC culture with coronavirus spike peptide pools or control peptides (ViraFEST assay). V was clipped by 4 bases and J by 2 bases; unmatched bases: 8. The CDR3 sequence is 17 residues long. The germline V gene encodes CDR1 SGHVS and CDR2 FQNEAQ. The sample holds a few counts of this clonotype. The antigen remains unidentified. Cultured CD4+ T cells had their DNA profiled by the Oncomine TCR Beta short-read assay. A single record per CDR3 protein comes from TCRdb applying MiXCR to the PCR reads. Found here are about 14,000 distinct CDR3 sequences, 53% of them singletons; the top ten hold about a tenth.

This sequence was found in a human donor who had recovered from COVID-19. The chain recombines TRBV7-8 with TRBJ1-6; the match to TRBD1 covers 7 bases. Sequencing was performed on CD4+ T cells from blood, cultured in vitro, taken before SARS-CoV-2 vaccination. CDR3 coding DNA: TGTGCCAGCAGCTCCTCACAGGGGAACGCCTATAATTCACCCCTCCACTTT. Its protein is CASSSSQGNAYNSPLHF.